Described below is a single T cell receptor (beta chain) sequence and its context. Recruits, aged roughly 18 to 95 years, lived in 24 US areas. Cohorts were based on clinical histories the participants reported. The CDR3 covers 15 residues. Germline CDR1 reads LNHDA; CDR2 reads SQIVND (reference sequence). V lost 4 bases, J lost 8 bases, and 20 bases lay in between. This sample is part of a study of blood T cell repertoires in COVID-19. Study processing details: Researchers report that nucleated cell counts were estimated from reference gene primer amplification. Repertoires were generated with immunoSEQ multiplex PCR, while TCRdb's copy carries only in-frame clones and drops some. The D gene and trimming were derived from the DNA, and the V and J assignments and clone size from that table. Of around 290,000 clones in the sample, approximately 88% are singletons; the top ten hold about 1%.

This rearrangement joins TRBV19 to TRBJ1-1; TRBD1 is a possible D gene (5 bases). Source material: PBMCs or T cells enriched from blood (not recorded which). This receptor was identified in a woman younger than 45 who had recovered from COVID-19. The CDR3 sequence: CASSNNGGGGGEAFF. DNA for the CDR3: TGTGCCAGTAGTAATAATGGAGGCGGCGGGGGAGAAGCTTTCTTT.